What follows are 8 T cell receptor beta chains derived from one specimen sequenced in a study of identical twins. TCRdb called the 5' RACE reads again in MiXCR, with one record for every CDR3 protein. This table has fewer than 550,000 distinct CDR3 sequences, roughly an eighth appearing once. These data were likewise used in another study, on yellow fever vaccine responses in identical twins.

Material: CD4+ T cells sorted from blood. These receptors all come from a woman aged 18 to 35 in good health.

The J gene is TRBJ2-2, the V gene TRBV6-4; TRBD2 matches 10 bases. Germline V lookup: CDR1 MRHNA, CDR2 SNTAGT. The CDR3 is 15 residues long. Trimming removed 6 bases from V and 6 bases from J; junction bases left unmatched: 7. As DNA, the CDR3 is TGTGCCAGCAGAGCACTAGCGGGGTACGCCGGGGAGCTGTTTTTT. This gives the protein CASRALAGYAGELFF.

V gene TRBV4-2 combines with J gene TRBJ2-3, with a tentative D call TRBD2 (6 bases). Between the trimmed V and J ends, which lost 4 bases and 6 bases, there was a span of 26 bases. Per germline, CDR1 LGHNA and CDR2 YNFKEQ. The CDR3 sequence is 18 residues long. The CDR3 reads CASSPPGKYGGLGDTQYF. The CDR3 DNA reads as TGTGCCAGCAGCCCCCCAGGGAAATATGGAGGGCTCGGGGATACGCAGTATTTT.

This chain uses TRBV10-1 with TRBJ1-1; no firm D call. In germline, CDR1 is WNHNN, CDR2 SYGVQD (reference sequence). The CDR3 length is 12 residues. V lost 8 bases to trimming and J lost 1 base, with 8 bases between them. The CDR3 loop reads CASGERNTEAFF. CDR3 sequence (DNA): TGCGCCAGCGGAGAACGGAACACTGAAGCTTTCTTT.

The chain couples TRBV7-2 to TRBJ2-7; possibly TRBD2 for D (5 bases). Germline V gene lookup returns CDR1 SGHTA and CDR2 FQGNSA. This CDR3 contains 15 residues. V lost 0 bases and J 7 bases, leaving 16 bases between the germline ends. CDR3 sequence reads: CASSLASGGQKEQYF. The CDR3 region has the DNA TGTGCCAGCAGCTTAGCCTCTGGCGGGCAAAAAGAGCAGTACTTC.

This clonotype showed up just a few times. The CDR3 region has the DNA TGCAGCGTTGCCACTGGGACAGGGGCTTACAGCGAGCAGTACTTC. Translating it yields CSVATGTGAYSEQYF. The J gene is TRBJ2-7, the V gene TRBV29-1; 10 bases agree with TRBD1. CDR1 is SQVTM, CDR2 ANQGSEA, per germline. Trimming removed 4 bases from V and 6 bases from J; junction bases left unmatched: 12. The CDR3 is made up of 15 amino acids.

The gene calls are TRBV7-8 and TRBJ2-3, with a possible D match to TRBD2 (5 bases). CDR1 is SGHVS and CDR2 is FQNEAQ in the germline V gene. Trimming cost V 2 bases and J 0 bases, with 9 bases left between them. This CDR3 contains 15 residues. The CDR3: CASSLRERSTDTQYF. For the CDR3, the DNA is TGTGCCAGCAGCTTAAGGGAGCGGAGCACAGATACGCAGTATTTT.

V is TRBV6-5 and J is TRBJ1-2; 8 nucleotides match TRBD1. Germline V gene sequence: CDR1 MNHEY, CDR2 SVGAGI. This CDR3 contains 17 residues. V lost 0 bases and J lost 10; bases outside the gene matches: 16. The CDR3 nucleotides are TGTGCCAGCAGTTACTCGAGCCGTACAGGACAGGGAAGGGACTACACCTTC. This translates into CASSYSSRTGQGRDYTF.

This clonotype was detected only a few times. This rearrangement joins TRBV7-6 to TRBJ2-5; D gene unclear. The length of the CDR3 is 15 residues. The ends were cut back, 2 bases at V and 2 bases at J, with 12 bases in the middle. The germline gives CDR1 SGHVS, CDR2 FNYEAQ. The CDR3 is CASSLLRPRQETQYF. The CDR3 DNA is TGTGCCAGCAGCTTATTGCGTCCTAGGCAAGAGACCCAGTACTTC.